This T cell receptor beta chain was captured by sequencing in a study of identical twins. This clonotype was seen ten or more times. No antigen is known for it. The germline gives CDR1 LGHNA, CDR2 YNFKEQ. The CDR3 is 19 residues long. The ends were cut back, 6 bases at V and 1 base at J, with 27 bases in the middle. Study findings and constraints: Twin pairs had excess sharing that was weaker in beta out-of-frame sequences.

Each CDR3 protein gets one entry after TCRdb re-called the 5' RACE reads with MiXCR. The table has a few hundred thousand distinct CDR3 sequences, approximately 10% seen once; the top ten hold more than 8%. The receptor was derived from a man in his fifties or sixties in good health. The sequencing input was memory T cells sorted from blood. The V call is TRBV4-2, the J call TRBJ1-1; perhaps TRBD1 as D (6 bases). The DNA of the CDR3 is TGTGCCAGCAGACCCTCGCTAGGGGGGAGGGTTAAACGGAACACTGAAGCTTTCTTT. It encodes CASRPSLGGRVKRNTEAFF.